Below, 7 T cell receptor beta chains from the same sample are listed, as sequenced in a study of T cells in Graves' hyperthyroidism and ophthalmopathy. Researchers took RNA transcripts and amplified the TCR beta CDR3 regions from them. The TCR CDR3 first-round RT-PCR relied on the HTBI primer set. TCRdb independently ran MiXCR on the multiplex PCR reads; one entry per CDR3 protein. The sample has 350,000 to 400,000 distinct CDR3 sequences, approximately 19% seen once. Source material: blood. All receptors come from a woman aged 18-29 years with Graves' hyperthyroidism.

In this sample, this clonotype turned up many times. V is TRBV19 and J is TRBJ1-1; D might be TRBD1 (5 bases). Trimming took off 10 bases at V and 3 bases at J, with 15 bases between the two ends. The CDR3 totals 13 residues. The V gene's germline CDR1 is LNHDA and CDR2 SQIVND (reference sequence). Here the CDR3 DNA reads TGTGCCACCGGAGGGGTTTTCGACACTGAAGCTTTCTTT. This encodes CATGGVFDTEAFF. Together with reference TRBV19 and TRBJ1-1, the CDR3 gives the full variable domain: DGGITQSPKYLFRKEGQNVTLSCEQNLNHDAMYWYRQDPGQGLRLIYYSQIVNDFQKGDIAEGYSVSREKKESFPLTVTSAQKNPTAFYLCATGGVFDTEAFFGQGTRLTVV.

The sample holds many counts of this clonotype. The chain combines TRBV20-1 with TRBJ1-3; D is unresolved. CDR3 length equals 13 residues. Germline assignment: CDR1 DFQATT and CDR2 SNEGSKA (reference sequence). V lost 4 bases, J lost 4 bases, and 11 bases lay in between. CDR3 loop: CSATRYPGNTIYF. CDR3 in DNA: TGCAGTGCTACGCGGTATCCCGGAAACACCATATATTTT.

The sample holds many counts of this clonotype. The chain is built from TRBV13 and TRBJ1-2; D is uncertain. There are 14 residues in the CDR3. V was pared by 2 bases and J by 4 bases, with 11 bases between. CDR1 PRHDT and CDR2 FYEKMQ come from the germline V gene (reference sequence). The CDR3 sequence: CASSLTSGGYGYTF. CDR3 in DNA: TGTGCCAGCAGCTTAACGTCTGGAGGCTATGGCTACACCTTC.

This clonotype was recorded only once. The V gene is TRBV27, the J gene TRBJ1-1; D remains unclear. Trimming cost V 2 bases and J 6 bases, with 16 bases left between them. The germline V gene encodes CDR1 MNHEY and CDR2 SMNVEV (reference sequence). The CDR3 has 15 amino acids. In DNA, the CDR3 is TGTGCCAGCAGTTTAGCAGTCGGGCGCCAGGCTGAAGCTTTCTTT. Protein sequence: CASSLAVGRQAEAFF.

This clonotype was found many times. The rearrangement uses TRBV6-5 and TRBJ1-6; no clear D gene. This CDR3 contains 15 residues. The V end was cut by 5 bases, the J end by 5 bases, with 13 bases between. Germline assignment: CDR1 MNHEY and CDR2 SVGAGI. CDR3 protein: CASSVLDGDNSPLHF. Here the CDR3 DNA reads TGTGCCAGCAGTGTACTCGACGGGGATAATTCACCCCTCCACTTT.

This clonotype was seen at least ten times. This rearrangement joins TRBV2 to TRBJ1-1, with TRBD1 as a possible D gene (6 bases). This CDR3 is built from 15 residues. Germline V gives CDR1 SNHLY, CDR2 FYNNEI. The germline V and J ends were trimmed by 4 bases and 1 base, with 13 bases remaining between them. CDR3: CASSAPRTANTEAFF. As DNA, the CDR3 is TGTGCCAGCAGTGCACCCCGGACAGCGAACACTGAAGCTTTCTTT.

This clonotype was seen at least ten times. DNA for the CDR3: TGTGCCAGCAGCCTTCAACAGGGGGAAGCTTTCTTT. Translated, it gives CASSLQQGEAFF. The rearrangement uses TRBV28 and TRBJ1-1; 7 nucleotides line up with TRBD1. V trimming: 6 bases; J trimming: 8 bases; junction bases outside the gene matches: 6. This CDR3 is 12 amino acids long. Germline CDR1 and CDR2: MDHEN and SYDVKM.